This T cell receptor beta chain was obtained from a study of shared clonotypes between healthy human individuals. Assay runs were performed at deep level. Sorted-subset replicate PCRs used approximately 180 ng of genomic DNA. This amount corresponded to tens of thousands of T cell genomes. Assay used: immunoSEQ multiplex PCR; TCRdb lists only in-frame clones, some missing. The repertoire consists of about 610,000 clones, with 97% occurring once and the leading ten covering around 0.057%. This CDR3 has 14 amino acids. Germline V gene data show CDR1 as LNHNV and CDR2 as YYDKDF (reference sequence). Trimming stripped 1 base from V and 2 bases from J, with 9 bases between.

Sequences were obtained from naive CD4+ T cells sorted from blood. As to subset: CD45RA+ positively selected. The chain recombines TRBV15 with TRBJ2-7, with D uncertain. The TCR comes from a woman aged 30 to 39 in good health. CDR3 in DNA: TGTGCCACCAGCAGAGCGACGGGTCCCTACGAGCAGTACTTC. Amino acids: CATSRATGPYEQYF.